Following are 11 T cell receptor beta chains from one sample sequenced in a study of graft-versus-host responses after intestinal transplantation. The method was immunoSEQ multiplex PCR; TCRdb's version includes in-frame clones alone and lacks a portion of them. The data hold about 57,000 clones, with roughly 90% observed a single time. The input for sequencing was PBMCs, taken 26 days after transplant. The receptors come from a human patient who received an intestinal transplant, so some T cells may come from the graft donor.

The V call is TRBV29-1, the J call TRBJ2-4, with D perhaps matching TRBD1 (6 bases). Germline CDR1 reads SQVTM; CDR2 reads ANQGSEA. Trimming left V 6 bases short and J 1 base short, with 13 bases between. The CDR3 has 14 residues. The CDR3 is CSVGASVAKNIQYF. The DNA for the CDR3 is TGCAGCGTGGGGGCCAGCGTGGCCAAAAACATTCAGTACTTC.

This clone has only a few counts. The chain combines TRBV19 with TRBJ2-5, with TRBD1 identical over 7 bases. The CDR3 is 14 amino acids. Germline V gene data show CDR1 as LNHDA and CDR2 as SQIVND (reference sequence). V was clipped by 4 bases and J by 1 base; unmatched bases: 3. The CDR3 spells CASSTNRGQETQYF. Written as DNA, the CDR3 is TGTGCCAGTAGTACGAACAGGGGCCAAGAGACCCAGTACTTC.

This chain joins TRBV4-1 and TRBJ2-7, with TRBD2 matching over 7 bases. The CDR3 covers 15 residues. Trimming at V came to 1 base and at J to 5 bases, leaving 8 bases not matched to a gene. Germline CDR1 is MGHRA and CDR2 is YSYEKL. In nucleotides, the CDR3 is TGCGCCAGCAGCCAAGCGGCGGGAGTCCTTAACGAGCAGTACTTC. Translation: CASSQAAGVLNEQYF.

The chain combines TRBV28 with TRBJ1-5; TRBD1 matches at 7 bases. The V and J ends lost 6 bases and 4 bases, in that order; junction bases with no gene match: 9. There are 15 residues in the CDR3. CDR1 MDHEN and CDR2 SYDVKM come from the germline V gene. CDR3 DNA: TGTGCCAGCAGGTACCCTAGACAGGGAAATCAGCCCCAGCATTTT. This gives the protein CASRYPRQGNQPQHF.

The chain links TRBV28 to TRBJ1-2; no clear D. This CDR3 is 12 amino acids long. Germline lookup yields CDR1 MDHEN and CDR2 SYDVKM. The germline V and J ends were trimmed by 2 bases and 7 bases, with 8 bases remaining between them. CDR3 in amino acids: CASSLGGPGYTF. Here the CDR3 DNA reads TGTGCCAGCAGTTTAGGCGGCCCTGGCTACACCTTC.

The chain employs TRBV7-9 and TRBJ2-1; 15 bases map to TRBD2. Germline-derived CDR1 and CDR2 are SEHNR and FQNEAQ (reference sequence). The CDR3 is 15 amino acids. The V segment lost 6 bases and the J segment 16 bases; nucleotides outside the gene matches: 13. The CDR3 here is CASSSTTGLAGGDFF. The CDR3 DNA follows: TGTGCCAGCAGTTCAACCACCGGACTAGCGGGGGGGGATTTCTTC.

This chain links TRBV4-2 with TRBJ2-3, with 8 bases fitting TRBD1. Unmatched junction bases numbered 3, after V lost 3 bases and J lost 1 base. This CDR3 comprises 15 residues. Germline CDR1 is LGHNA and CDR2 is YNFKEQ. The CDR3 loop is CASSQPGQGTDTQYF. The CDR3 DNA sequence: TGTGCCAGCAGCCAGCCGGGACAGGGCACAGATACGCAGTATTTT.

The V gene is TRBV7-3, the J gene TRBJ2-6; tentative D call: TRBD2 (6 bases). The CDR3 extends over 16 amino acids. Trimming pared 2 bases from V and 4 bases from J, leaving 12 bases between. Germline CDR1 SGHTA, CDR2 FQGTGA. For the CDR3, the DNA is TGTGCCAGCAGCTTATGGGGGGTAGAGGGGGCCAACGTCCTGACTTTC. It is translated as CASSLWGVEGANVLTF.

The chain recombines TRBV7-9 with TRBJ2-7; D perhaps matches TRBD1 (6 bases). CDR1 is SEHNR, CDR2 FQNEAQ, per germline (reference sequence). V dropped 5 bases and J dropped 3 bases, with 17 bases sitting between them. The CDR3 is made up of 15 amino acids. Written as DNA, the CDR3 is TGTGCCAGCAGCCAAACAGGGAAAGACGGCTACGAGCAGTACTTC. This encodes CASSQTGKDGYEQYF.

The V gene is TRBV18, the J gene TRBJ1-4, with 8 bases identical to TRBD1. Germline V gene lookup returns CDR1 KGHSH and CDR2 LQKENI. With 6 bases clipped from V and 8 bases from J, the junction kept 14 bases outside the gene matches. The CDR3 sequence is 16 residues long. CDR3 protein: CASSLQGARAEEKLFF. In nucleotides, the CDR3 is TGTGCCAGCTCGCTCCAGGGGGCTAGGGCTGAAGAAAAACTGTTTTTT.

The genes are TRBV27 and TRBJ2-3; a possible D gene is TRBD2 (5 bases). The CDR3 is 14 residues long. Germline V lookup: CDR1 MNHEY, CDR2 SMNVEV (reference sequence). The ends were cut back, 6 bases at V and 4 bases at J, with 14 bases in the middle. CDR3 region: CASSLIGVADTQYF. The CDR3 DNA is TGTGCCAGCAGCCTCATCGGGGTCGCAGATACGCAGTATTTT.